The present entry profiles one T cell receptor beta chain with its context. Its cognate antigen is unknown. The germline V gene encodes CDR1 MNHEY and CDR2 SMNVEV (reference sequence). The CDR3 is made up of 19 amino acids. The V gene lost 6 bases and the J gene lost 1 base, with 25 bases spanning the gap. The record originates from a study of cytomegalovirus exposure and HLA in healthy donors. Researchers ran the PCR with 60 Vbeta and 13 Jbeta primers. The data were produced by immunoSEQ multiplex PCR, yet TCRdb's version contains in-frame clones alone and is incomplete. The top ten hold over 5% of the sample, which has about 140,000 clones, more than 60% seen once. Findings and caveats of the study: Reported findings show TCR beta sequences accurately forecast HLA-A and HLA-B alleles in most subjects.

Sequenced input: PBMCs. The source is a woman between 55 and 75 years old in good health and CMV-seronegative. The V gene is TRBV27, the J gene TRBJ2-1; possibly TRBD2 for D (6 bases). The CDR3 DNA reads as TGTGCCAGCAGGCCCCCAAGGGCGGGGCCCCAGAGGTCCTACAATGAGCAGTTCTTC. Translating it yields CASRPPRAGPQRSYNEQFF.